Below are 3 T cell receptor beta chains sequenced from a single sample in a study of T cell repertoires in cytomegalovirus infection (dated by TCRdb to the late 2010s). TCRdb lists the instrument as Illumina HiSeq 1500. TCRdb itself trimmed the public reads at Q25 with fastp, ran MiXCR and retained productive beta chains. One record per CDR3 amino acid sequence lists the most common genes and DNA. The sample data list about 740,000 distinct CDR3 sequences, and less than 40% of these were observed just once. The ten largest clones capture 2.5% to 3.5% of the sample. What was sequenced was PBMCs. These receptors were taken from a human donor in good health (CMV status not recorded). Some clones in this sample may be carry-over from other donors' samples.

The chain uses TRBV29-1 and TRBJ1-2; 8 bases map to TRBD1. The V segment lost 5 bases and the J segment 3 bases; nucleotides outside the gene matches: 11. The CDR3 has 15 residues. CDR1 and CDR2 (germline): SQVTM, ANQGSEA. CDR3 nucleotide sequence: TGCAGCGTTCTCGGGCAGGGGGCGCGGGACTATGGCTACACCTTC. Encoded protein: CSVLGQGARDYGYTF.

A word on this clonotype: A read error may produce the germline difference seen at one junction end. CDR3 loop: CASSKKRVTREDSGNTTYF. The DNA of the CDR3 is TGTGCCAGCAGCAAAAAACGGGTGACCCGGGAGGACTCTGGAAACACCACATATTTT. The chain carries TRBV7-8 and TRBJ1-3; no clear D gene. Per germline, CDR1 SGHVS and CDR2 FQNEAQ. The CDR3 is 19 amino acids.

The V gene is TRBV5-6, the J gene TRBJ1-3; no reliable D call. This CDR3 is 14 amino acids long. The V end was cut by 3 bases, the J end by 6 bases, with 13 bases between. The V gene's germline CDR1 is SGHDT and CDR2 YYEEEE. The CDR3 nucleotides read TGTGCCAGCAGCTCAGAAGGGAGGGAAAACACCATATATTTT. It yields the protein CASSSEGRENTIYF.